The clone carrying this TCR beta chain was observed a handful of times. This specimen belongs to a study of shared clonotypes between healthy human individuals. Some clones are missing from TCRdb's copy, which holds only in-frame ones; the method was immunoSEQ multiplex PCR. The table has a few hundred thousand clones, about 80% seen once; the top ten hold about 11%. Trimming cost V 5 bases and J 0 bases, with 11 bases left between them. The CDR3 loop spans 14 amino acids. From germline, CDR1 is SGHTA and CDR2 FQGNSA. The chain has TRBV7-2 and TRBJ2-7; D call uncertain. Sequenced material: PBMCs. This TCR was sampled from a woman aged 40 to 55 in good health. Some clones in this sample may be carry-over from other donors' samples. For the CDR3, the DNA is TGTGCCAGCAGCCCCAGACTTACCTCCTACGAGCAGTACTTC. It translates to CASSPRLTSYEQYF.